In this sample, the clone carrying this T cell receptor (beta chain) turned up once. 13 Jbeta primers and 60 Vbeta primers were used for the PCR. TCRdb's table, derived via immunoSEQ multiplex PCR, lists solely in-frame clones and lacks some. The profile covers 90,000 to 150,000 clones, with 77% appearing a single time and approximately 9.9% taken by the ten largest. These data are taken from a study of cytomegalovirus exposure and HLA in healthy donors. With V trimmed by 4 bases and J by 6 bases, 6 bases remained unmatched. Germline-derived CDR1 and CDR2 are SGHNT and YYREEE (reference sequence). The CDR3 contains 15 residues.

Sample: PBMCs. The V gene is TRBV5-4, the J gene TRBJ2-3; the match to TRBD2 covers 12 bases. The clonotype comes from a man aged 40-49 years in good health and CMV-seropositive. CDR3 sequence: CASSGLAGPGDTQYF. Written as DNA, the CDR3 is TGTGCCAGCAGCGGACTAGCGGGACCCGGGGATACGCAGTATTTT.